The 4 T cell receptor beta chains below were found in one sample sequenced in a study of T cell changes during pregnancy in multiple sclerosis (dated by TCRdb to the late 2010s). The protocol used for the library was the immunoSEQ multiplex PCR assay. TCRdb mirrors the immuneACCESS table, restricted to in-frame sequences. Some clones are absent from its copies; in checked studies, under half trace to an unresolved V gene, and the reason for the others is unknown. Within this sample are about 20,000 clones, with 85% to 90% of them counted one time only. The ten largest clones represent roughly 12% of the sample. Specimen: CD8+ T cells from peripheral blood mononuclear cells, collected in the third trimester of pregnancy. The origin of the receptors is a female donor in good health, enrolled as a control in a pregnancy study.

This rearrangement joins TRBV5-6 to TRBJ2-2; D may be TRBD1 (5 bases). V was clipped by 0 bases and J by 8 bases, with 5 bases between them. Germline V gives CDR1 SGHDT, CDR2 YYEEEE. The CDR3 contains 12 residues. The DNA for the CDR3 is TGTGCCAGCAGCTTGGCAGGGGGGGAGCTGTTTTTT. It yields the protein CASSLAGGELFF.

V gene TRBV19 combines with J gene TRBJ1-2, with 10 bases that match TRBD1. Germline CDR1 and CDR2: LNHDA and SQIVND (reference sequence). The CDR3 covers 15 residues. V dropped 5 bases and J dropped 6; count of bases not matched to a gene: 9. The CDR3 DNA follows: TGTGCCAGTAGTCCAGACAGGGGGCGCGTAAATGGCTACACCTTC. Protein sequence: CASSPDRGRVNGYTF. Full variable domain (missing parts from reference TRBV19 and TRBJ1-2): DGGITQSPKYLFRKEGQNVTLSCEQNLNHDAMYWYRQDPGQGLRLIYYSQIVNDFQKGDIAEGYSVSREKKESFPLTVTSAQKNPTAFYLCASSPDRGRVNGYTFGSGTRLTVV.

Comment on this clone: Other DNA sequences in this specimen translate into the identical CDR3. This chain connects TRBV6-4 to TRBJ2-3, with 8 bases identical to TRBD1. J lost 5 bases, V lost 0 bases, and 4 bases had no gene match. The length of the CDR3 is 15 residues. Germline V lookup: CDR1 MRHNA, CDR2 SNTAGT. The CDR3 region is CASSDSGTGGDTQYF. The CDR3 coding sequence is TGTGCCAGCAGTGACTCTGGGACAGGAGGAGATACGCAGTATTTT.

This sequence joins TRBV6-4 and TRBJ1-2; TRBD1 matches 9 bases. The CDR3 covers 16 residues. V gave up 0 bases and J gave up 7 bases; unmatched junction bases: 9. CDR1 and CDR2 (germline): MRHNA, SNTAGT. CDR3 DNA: TGTGCCAGCAGTGACTCGGCGGGACAGGGACCCGGTGGCTACACCTTC. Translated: CASSDSAGQGPGGYTF.